Sequencing of this T cell receptor beta chain was carried out in a study of blood T cell repertoires in COVID-19. The data were produced by immunoSEQ multiplex PCR, yet TCRdb's version contains in-frame clones alone and is incomplete. The sample contains approximately 170,000 clones, approximately 84% of which appear only once. Material: PBMCs or T cells enriched from blood (not recorded which). The sequence was obtained from a woman in her 30s who had recovered from COVID-19.

The CDR3 DNA sequence: TGCAGCGGGGGGACAGCGAACACCGGGGAGCTGTTTTTT. Amino acids: CSGGTANTGELFF. The rearrangement uses TRBV29-1 and TRBJ2-2; 7 bases map to TRBD1. The CDR3 has 13 amino acids. From germline, CDR1 is SQVTM and CDR2 ANQGSEA. Losses at the gene ends were 7 bases for V and 0 bases for J; bases not matched to a gene: 2.